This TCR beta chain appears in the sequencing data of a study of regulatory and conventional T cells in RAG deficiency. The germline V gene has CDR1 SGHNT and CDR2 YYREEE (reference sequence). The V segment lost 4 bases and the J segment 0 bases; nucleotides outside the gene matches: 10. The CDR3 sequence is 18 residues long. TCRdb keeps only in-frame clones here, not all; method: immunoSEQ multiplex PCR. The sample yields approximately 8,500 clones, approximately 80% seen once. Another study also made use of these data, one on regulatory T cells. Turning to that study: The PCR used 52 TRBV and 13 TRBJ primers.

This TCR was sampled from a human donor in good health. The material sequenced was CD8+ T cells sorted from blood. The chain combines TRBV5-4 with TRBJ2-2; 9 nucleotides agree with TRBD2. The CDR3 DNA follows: TGTGCCAGCAGCCAAAAAAAGCGGGGGGAGACGAACACCGGGGAGCTGTTTTTT. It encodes CASSQKKRGETNTGELFF. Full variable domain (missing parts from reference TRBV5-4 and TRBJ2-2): ETGVTQSPTHLIKTRGQQVTLRCSSQSGHNTVSWYQQALGQGPQFIFQYYREEENGRGNFPPRFSGLQFPNYSSELNVNALELDDSALYLCASSQKKRGETNTGELFFGEGSRLTVL.